This T cell receptor beta chain was found in a study of T cells after yellow fever vaccination. Study information: For low cell numbers, libraries were made with SMART-Seq v4 Ultra Low Input.

Whole-study findings and limits: After the booster, about 95% of CD4 and roughly nine tenths of CD8 primary-response clones were re-detected. Abundant clonotypes (contaminants from the bulk population) could be present in FACS-sorted repertoires.

The germline V gene encodes CDR1 MNHNY and CDR2 SVGAGI (reference sequence). The CDR3 loop spans 15 amino acids. A single record per CDR3 protein comes from TCRdb applying MiXCR to the 5' RACE reads. The sample gives a few hundred thousand distinct CDR3 sequences, approximately 3% of which show up once; 3.2% is in the top ten. Turning to this clonotype: Its antigen remains unknown. A read error is possible here, since a much larger clone lies one base away.

The receptor's source is a man in his late teens or twenties who received the YFV17D yellow fever vaccine. V is TRBV6-6 and J is TRBJ2-1, with TRBD2 identical over 10 bases. The specimen was CD4+ T cells sorted from PBMCs, collected 10 days after the yellow fever booster vaccination. CDR3 sequence (DNA): TGTGCCAGCAGTCCAAGCGGGGGGGCCCGGTATGAGAAGTTCTTC. This translates into CASSPSGGARYEKFF.